This passage covers 20 T cell receptor beta chains from one sample sequenced in a study of CD8 T cell repertoires and HIV-1 epitope variants. These TCRs' antigens remain unknown. Here immunoSEQ multiplex PCR was the method, and the copy in TCRdb shows in-frame clones only, minus some. This sample has about 5,100 clones, with approximately 62% found just once. The sample taken for sequencing was cultured CD8+ T cells derived from PBMCs. All receptors derive from a male donor with HIV.

In its sample, this clone was seen a few times. The chain has TRBV7-8 and TRBJ1-6; D unresolved. The germline gives CDR1 SGHVS, CDR2 FQNEAQ. The CDR3 totals 17 residues. V dropped 1 base and J dropped 2 bases, with 12 bases sitting between them. CDR3: CASSLEPTSAYNSPLHF. CDR3 sequence (DNA): TGTGCCAGCAGCTTAGAACCGACTAGCGCCTATAATTCACCCCTCCACTTT.

This clone was seen only a few times. The gene calls are TRBV11-3 and TRBJ1-1; no definite D call. The germline V gene has CDR1 SGHNT and CDR2 YENEEA. The CDR3 length is 13 residues. Trimming removed 0 bases at V and 0 bases at J, with 2 bases between. The CDR3 here is CASSLEVNTEAFF. The CDR3 DNA reads TGTGCCAGCAGCTTAGAGGTGAACACTGAAGCTTTCTTT.

The DNA for the CDR3 is TGTGCCAGCAGAGGATGGACTAGCGGGGGGCAAGAGACCCAGTACTTC. Translated: CASRGWTSGGQETQYF. The chain couples TRBV2 to TRBJ2-5; 14 bases fit TRBD2. Germline loops: CDR1 SNHLY, CDR2 FYNNEI. This CDR3 has 16 amino acids. Losses at the gene ends were 6 bases for V and 2 bases for J; bases not matched to a gene: 5. The full variable domain, in which reference TRBV2 and TRBJ2-5 provide the parts outside the CDR3, is EPEVTQTPSHQVTQMGQEVILRCVPISNHLYFYWYRQILGQKVEFLVSFYNNEISEKSEIFDDQFSVERPDGSNFTLKIRSTKLEDSAMYFCASRGWTSGGQETQYFGPGTRLLVL.

This chain connects TRBV5-1 to TRBJ2-1, with no clear D. Looked up from germline, CDR1 is SGHRS and CDR2 is YFSETQ. V shed 2 bases and J shed 5 bases, with 14 bases lying between them. CDR3 length: 15 residues. CDR3 region: CASSFEENENNEQFF. CDR3 nucleotide sequence: TGCGCCAGCAGCTTTGAGGAAAATGAGAACAATGAGCAGTTCTTC.

CDR3 DNA: TGTGCCAGCAGCGTCAGCGGGAAATCCTACAATGAGCAGTTCTTC. This codes for CASSVSGKSYNEQFF. The rearrangement uses TRBV9 and TRBJ2-1, with 7 bases matching TRBD2. The CDR3 loop spans 15 amino acids. Losses at the gene ends were 2 bases for V and 1 base for J; bases not matched to a gene: 3. CDR1 and CDR2 from the germline V gene are SGDLS and YYNGEE.

This clone was counted a single time. Sequence at one end of the junction differs from germline and may be a read error. The V gene is TRBV19, the J gene TRBJ2-7; D is tentatively TRBD1 or TRBD2 (5 bases each). Germline V gene lookup returns CDR1 LNHDA and CDR2 SQIVND (reference sequence). The CDR3 has 13 residues. The CDR3 reads CASRTGTGYGQYF. CDR3 in DNA: TGTGCCAGTAGGACCGGGACGGGCTACGGGCAGTACTTC.

The table lists this clone with a few counts. V is TRBV27 and J is TRBJ2-7, with 10 nucleotides matching TRBD1. Germline loops: CDR1 MNHEY, CDR2 SMNVEV (reference sequence). This CDR3 has 14 amino acids. V shed 6 bases and J 3 bases; nucleotides not matched to a gene: 5. DNA of the CDR3: TGTGCCAGCAGCCCTGGGGACAGGGGCTACGAGCAGTACTTC. This translates into CASSPGDRGYEQYF.

The chain joins TRBV2 to TRBJ1-1; a possible D gene is TRBD1 (5 bases). Looked up from germline, CDR1 is SNHLY and CDR2 is FYNNEI. This CDR3 is 12 amino acids long. V lost 6 bases and J 1 base, leaving 6 bases between the germline ends. The CDR3 DNA follows: TGTGCCAGCAGCCAGGGGAACACTGAAGCTTTCTTT. Its translation is CASSQGNTEAFF.

This clone was recorded a few times. The chain links TRBV27 to TRBJ2-3; 10 bases are a match to TRBD2. CDR3 length equals 14 residues. Trimming cost V 6 bases and J 4 bases; bases outside gene matches: 4. Germline lookup yields CDR1 MNHEY and CDR2 SMNVEV (reference sequence). The CDR3 sequence is CASSLSGGADTQYF. The DNA of the CDR3 is TGTGCCAGCAGCCTCAGCGGGGGGGCAGATACGCAGTATTTT.

Only a few counts were recorded for this clone. The V and J genes are TRBV2 and TRBJ1-4; D is perhaps TRBD1 (5 bases). V was trimmed by 6 bases and J by 8 bases, leaving 16 bases between them. Germline V gene lookup returns CDR1 SNHLY and CDR2 FYNNEI. The CDR3 is made up of 14 amino acids. Here the CDR3 reads CASRARQGNEKLFF. The CDR3 bases are TGTGCCAGCAGGGCACGGCAGGGTAACGAAAAACTGTTTTTT. The full variable domain, its missing parts supplied by reference TRBV2 and TRBJ1-4, is EPEVTQTPSHQVTQMGQEVILRCVPISNHLYFYWYRQILGQKVEFLVSFYNNEISEKSEIFDDQFSVERPDGSNFTLKIRSTKLEDSAMYFCASRARQGNEKLFFGSGTQLSVL.

The sample holds a few counts of this clone. The chain employs TRBV6-5 and TRBJ1-6; unclear D gene. The CDR3 has 15 residues. The V end was cut by 6 bases, the J end by 5 bases, with 14 bases between. The germline CDR1 and CDR2 sequences are MNHEY and SVGAGI. This chain's CDR3 is CASSLGSSHNSPLHF. As DNA, the CDR3 is TGTGCCAGCAGCCTCGGCAGTTCCCATAATTCACCCCTCCACTTT.

The chain uses TRBV7-9 and TRBJ2-7; the D gene is possibly TRBD2 (6 bases). V gave up 3 bases and J gave up 2 bases, with 14 bases separating them. CDR3 size: 15 residues. The germline V gene encodes CDR1 SEHNR and CDR2 FQNEAQ (reference sequence). In nucleotides, the CDR3 is TGTGCCAGCAGCTTCACCGGGACGGGAGCCTACGAGCAGTACTTC. The encoded protein is CASSFTGTGAYEQYF. Full variable domain (rest looked up from reference TRBV7-9 and TRBJ2-7): DTGVSQNPRHKITKRGQNVTFRCDPISEHNRLYWYRQTLGQGPEFLTYFQNEAQLEKSRLLSDRFSAERPKGSFSTLEIQRTEQGDSAMYLCASSFTGTGAYEQYFGPGTRLTVT.

The chain is built from TRBV27 and TRBJ2-1, with TRBD2 as a possible D gene (6 bases). V shed 5 bases and J shed 6 bases, with 17 bases lying between them. This CDR3 is built from 15 residues. Germline V gives CDR1 MNHEY, CDR2 SMNVEV (reference sequence). DNA of the CDR3: TGTGCCAGCAGTGATGCTAGCGCTGGATCCAATGAGCAGTTCTTC. As protein: CASSDASAGSNEQFF.

The chain is built from TRBV6-5 and TRBJ2-4; D gene uncertain. This CDR3 is built from 13 residues. Per germline, CDR1 MNHEY and CDR2 SVGAGI. Trimming took 5 bases from V and 0 from J, leaving 5 bases between them. The CDR3 region has the DNA TGTGCCAGCAGTGAACTAGCCAAAAACATTCAGTACTTC. Translated: CASSELAKNIQYF.

The chain recombines TRBV19 with TRBJ2-7; D is perhaps TRBD2 (5 bases). Trimming took 2 bases from V and 3 from J, leaving 8 bases between them. The CDR3 contains 13 residues. From germline, CDR1 is LNHDA and CDR2 SQIVND (reference sequence). CDR3 loop: CASSILAGYEQYF. Here the CDR3 DNA reads TGTGCCAGTAGTATACTAGCCGGCTACGAGCAGTACTTC.

J is TRBJ2-7 and V is TRBV5-6; 7 nucleotides match TRBD1. V was clipped by 0 bases and J by 0 bases; unmatched bases: 3. The CDR3 contains 15 residues. Germline values: CDR1 SGHDT, CDR2 YYEEEE. The CDR3 region has the DNA TGTGCCAGCAGCTTGGCGGGACAGCCCTCCTACGAGCAGTACTTC. This sequence encodes CASSLAGQPSYEQYF.

This clone was recorded only once. The chain combines TRBV28 with TRBJ2-1; the match to TRBD2 covers 9 bases. V lost 7 bases and J lost 6; bases outside the gene matches: 10. The CDR3 totals 15 residues. Germline V gene data show CDR1 as MDHEN and CDR2 as SYDVKM. The CDR3 protein is CASTTGTSMGNEQFF. The CDR3 DNA sequence: TGTGCCAGCACCACCGGGACTAGCATGGGCAATGAGCAGTTCTTC.

This clone was seen only a few times. The gene calls are TRBV27 and TRBJ2-1, with unresolved D. In germline, CDR1 is MNHEY, CDR2 SMNVEV (reference sequence). The length of the CDR3 is 13 residues. V lost 4 bases, J lost 4 bases, and 8 bases lay in between. The CDR3 protein is CASSSIGYNEQFF. The CDR3 bases are TGTGCCAGCAGTTCGATCGGATACAATGAGCAGTTCTTC.

This clone was picked up one time. The J gene is TRBJ2-1, the V gene TRBV11-1, with D tentatively TRBD1 (6 bases). V lost 0 bases, J lost 3 bases, and 9 bases lay in between. CDR1 is SGHAT, CDR2 FQDESV, per germline (reference sequence). The CDR3 runs to 15 residues. CDR3 sequence reads: CASSLAGQSYNEQFF. The CDR3 DNA follows: TGTGCCAGCAGCTTAGCCGGACAGAGCTACAATGAGCAGTTCTTC.

The rearrangement uses TRBV5-6 and TRBJ2-7, with 7 positions matching TRBD1. The CDR3 has 13 residues. Germline lookup yields CDR1 SGHDT and CDR2 YYEEEE. V was clipped by 1 base and J by 6 bases; unmatched bases: 4. CDR3 in DNA: TGTGCCAGCAGCTTGACAGGGGCCAGCGAGCAGTACTTC. It specifies CASSLTGASEQYF.